What follows describes a single T cell receptor beta chain. A multiplex PCR was run with 60 Vbeta primers and 13 Jbeta primers. Generated by immunoSEQ multiplex PCR, the TCRdb table keeps only in-frame clones and is missing some. The sample gives 140,000 to 150,000 clones, around 80% of which show up once; 10% to 15% is in the top ten. This sample was included in a study of cytomegalovirus exposure and HLA in healthy donors. The ends lost 7 bases at V and 7 bases at J; junction bases unmatched: 6. CDR3 size: 12 residues. Germline CDR1 reads LNHDA; CDR2 reads SQIVND (reference sequence). The chain employs TRBV19 and TRBJ1-2, with TRBD1 identical over 7 bases. The clonotype originates from a man in his forties or fifties in good health and CMV-seropositive. The sample consisted of PBMCs. CDR3 residues: CASTTGSIGYTF. The CDR3 DNA is TGTGCCAGTACGACAGGGTCTATTGGCTACACCTTC.